This T cell receptor beta chain was recorded in a study of tumor-infiltrating lymphocytes in localized non-small cell lung cancer. At the level of the study: Each patient gave resected tumor and non-adjacent uninvolved lung tissue. Study results and limitations: Each assay used a separate piece of the same tissue. T-cell fraction did not differ between immunotypes IM1 and IM2. TCR sequencing covered a subset of patients with enough tissue.

This clone is categorized as medium-sized. Its antigen is currently unknown. The CDR3 contains 14 residues. The germline V and J ends were trimmed by 4 bases and 2 bases, with 12 bases remaining between them. Germline lookup yields CDR1 MDHEN and CDR2 SYDVKM. Profiled with immunoSEQ multiplex PCR; TCRdb holds only in-frame clones, not every one. The sample consists of 12,000 or so clones, around 74% of them appearing once. V usage is TRBV28 and J usage is TRBJ2-7; TRBD1 might be the D (6 bases). The sequence was obtained from a human donor with non-small cell lung cancer. Material: lung tumor tissue. CDR3 residues: CASSSTGWAYEQYF. The DNA for the CDR3 is TGTGCCAGCAGTTCAACAGGGTGGGCCTACGAGCAGTACTTC.